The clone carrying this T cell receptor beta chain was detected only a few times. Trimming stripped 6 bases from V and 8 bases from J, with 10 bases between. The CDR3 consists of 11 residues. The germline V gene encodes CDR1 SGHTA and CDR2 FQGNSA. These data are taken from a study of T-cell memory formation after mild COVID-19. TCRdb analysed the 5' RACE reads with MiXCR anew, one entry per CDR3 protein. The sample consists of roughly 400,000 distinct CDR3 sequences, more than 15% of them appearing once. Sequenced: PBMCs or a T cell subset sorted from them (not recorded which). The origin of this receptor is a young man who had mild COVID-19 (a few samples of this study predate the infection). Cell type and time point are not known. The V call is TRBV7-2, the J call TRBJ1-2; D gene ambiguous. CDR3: CASRLSRGYTF. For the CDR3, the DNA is TGTGCCAGCAGATTAAGTCGAGGCTACACCTTC.